This is a list of T cell receptor beta chains from one sample in a study of T cell repertoires in cytomegalovirus infection. TCRdb passed the reads through MiXCR, listing each CDR3 protein once. The table records about 500,000 distinct CDR3 sequences, 33% of them present only once. Their recognized antigens are unknown. Sample: cultured PBMCs, taken from culture after CMV antigen stimulation. All receptors derive from a human donor in good health (CMV status not recorded). Some clones in this sample may be carry-over from other donors' samples. Both conserved end residues are part of each CDR3. A D gene is named only where the DNA matches it firmly. Part of the rows lack a size; the others show once, few, many or a class for expanded clones.

j_call clone_size d_call v_call cdr3_nt cdr3_aa
TRBJ2-1 . . TRBV6-6 TGTGCCAGCAGTTACTCTATGAGGGATGAGCAGTTCTTC CASSYSMRDEQFF
TRBJ2-1 . TRBD2 TRBV7-9 TGTGCCAGCAGCCGACCGAAGGTAGGGCTAGCGGGACTCAGCTCCTACAATGAGCAGTTCTTC CASSRPKVGLAGLSSYNEQFF
TRBJ2-2 few TRBD1 TRBV20-1 TGCAGTGCTACCGGGACAGCCGGGGAGCTGTTTTTT CSATGTAGELFF
TRBJ1-2 . . TRBV6-6 TGTGCCAGCAGTTACAGAGGTGACTTCTATGGCTACACCTTC CASSYRGDFYGYTF
TRBJ2-2 . TRBD2 TRBV7-4 TGTGCCAGCAGCTTAGGCGGGGGGATCGTGATCACCGGGGAGCTGTTTTTT CASSLGGGIVITGELFF
TRBJ1-5 once . TRBV6-8 TGTGCCAGCAGTCGGGGCCGGGGGAGTCAGCCCCAGCATTTT CASSRGRGSQPQHF
TRBJ2-3 few . TRBV7-3 TGTGCCAGCAGCTCTTCATTGGGGGGGCGAACAGATACGCAGTATTTT CASSSSLGGRTDTQYF
TRBJ1-5 . . TRBV5-6 TGTGCCAGCAGCTTGAAACAGCTCAATCAGCCCCAGCATTTT CASSLKQLNQPQHF
TRBJ2-3 . . TRBV20-1 TGCAGTGCTCCCGGGGGAGATACGCAGTATTTT CSAPGGDTQYF
TRBJ2-7 many . TRBV7-2 TGTGCCAGCAGCTTAGAGGGGGGGGGCTTGTACGAGCAGTACTTC CASSLEGGGLYEQYF
TRBJ2-3 . TRBD1 TRBV15 TGTGCCACCAGCAGAGGGACAGGGAGTGCAGATACGCAGTATTTT CATSRGTGSADTQYF
TRBJ2-3 many . TRBV7-2 TGTGCCAGCAGCGACCTGGGTGAGAACACAGATACGCAGTATTTT CASSDLGENTDTQYF
TRBJ2-1 . . TRBV20-1 TGCAGTGGGGGAGGGGGGGGTGGGTACAGAAGGGAGCAGTTCTTC CSGGGGGGYRREQFF
TRBJ2-7 . . TRBV28 TGTGCCAGCATCTCCACCCGGCCGGGTCGGAGGGAGCAGTACTTC CASISTRPGRREQYF
TRBJ2-5 . TRBD1 TRBV4-1 TGCGCCACCACTAAGGGCCCGGGACAGGGGCCAGAGACCCAGTACTTC CATTKGPGQGPETQYF
TRBJ2-2 many . TRBV7-6 TGTGCCAGCAGCCCCGACTGGACGGTTGCCGGGGAGCTGTTTTTT CASSPDWTVAGELFF
TRBJ2-4 . TRBD2 TRBV24-1 TGTGCCACCAGTGAATCTAGCGGGCCCTGGGGAAACATTCAGTACTTC CATSESSGPWGNIQYF
TRBJ2-7 few TRBD1 TRBV7-2 TGTGCCAGCAGCTCCATCCGGACAGGGGCCCTTTTCGAGCAGTACTTC CASSSIRTGALFEQYF
TRBJ2-3 few . TRBV7-8 TGTGCCAGCAGCCATACTACTCTCATGATGAGCGGTCCTAGCACAGATACGCAGTATTTT CASSHTTLMMSGPSTDTQYF
TRBJ2-1 . TRBD2 TRBV11-2 TGTGCCAGCAGCTTGGGACTAGCGGGAGCGATTGAGCAGTTCTTC CASSLGLAGAIEQFF
TRBJ2-5 . . TRBV11-2 TGTGCCAGCGGCCTTTCCGGGGGCGCGCGAGAGACCCAGTACTTC CASGLSGGARETQYF
TRBJ2-1 few . TRBV19 TGTGCCAGTAGTATCCCTTTAGGAGGCAATGAGCAGTTCTTC CASSIPLGGNEQFF
TRBJ2-7 few . TRBV27 TGTGCCAGCAGTTTAGGGGCTAGCGCCTACGAGCAGTACTTC CASSLGASAYEQYF
TRBJ2-1 few TRBD2 TRBV7-6 TGTGCCAGCAGCCTCGGGACTAGCGGGACCGCCGGCCTTAATGAGCAGTTCTTC CASSLGTSGTAGLNEQFF
TRBJ2-3 few . TRBV5-1 TGCGCCAGCAGACCTGGAACGACTGGAGATACGCAGTATTTT CASRPGTTGDTQYF
TRBJ1-1 many . TRBV7-2 TGTGCCAGCAGCTTAGGAGGGGTGAACACTGAAGCTTTCTTT CASSLGGVNTEAFF
TRBJ2-2 . TRBD1 TRBV6-2/TRBV6-3 TGTGCCAGCAGTTACTTAATTCACAGGGGGCGCATCGGCGGGGAGCTGTTTTTT CASSYLIHRGRIGGELFF
TRBJ2-1 . . TRBV9 TGTGCCAGCAGCACTCGGGACTTCTCCGGCAATGAGCAGTTCTTC CASSTRDFSGNEQFF
TRBJ1-4 . . TRBV7-8 TGTGCCAGCAGCCCAATTTCAACTAATGAAAAACTGTTTTTT CASSPISTNEKLFF
TRBJ2-7 many TRBD2 TRBV7-8 TGTGCCAGCAGCTGGAGCGGGAGTAAGTCCTACGAGCAGTACTTC CASSWSGSKSYEQYF
TRBJ1-6 . . TRBV20-1 TGCAGTGCTAGAGATCTAGGGGGTTCACCCCTCCACTTT CSARDLGGSPLHF
TRBJ1-1 few . TRBV7-9 TGTGCCAGCAGCTATCTCACGGCGGGGGAGACTGAAGCTTTCTTT CASSYLTAGETEAFF
TRBJ2-7 . . TRBV4-1 TGCGCCAGCAGCCGGGAGGCGGCCCTATACGAGCAGTACTTC CASSREAALYEQYF
TRBJ1-3 . . TRBV7-9 TGTGCCAGCAGCCCTAGAAGACAGGCTGGAAACACCATATATTTT CASSPRRQAGNTIYF
TRBJ2-5 few TRBD1 TRBV10-2 TGCGCCAGCACAAGACAGGGGGTTTCAGAGACCCAGTACTTC CASTRQGVSETQYF
TRBJ1-4 . . TRBV7-2 TGTGCCAGCACTATGAGTTCAGGTGCAAAACTGTTGTTT CASTMSSGAKLLF
TRBJ1-1 few . TRBV7-2 TGTGCCAGCAGCTTAACCCCCGATCGGGGGGACACTGAAGCTTTCTTT CASSLTPDRGDTEAFF
TRBJ2-5 few . TRBV7-6 TGTGCCAGCAGCCGTTCTTCTAGGGAGACCCAGTACTTC CASSRSSRETQYF
TRBJ2-2 few . TRBV6-1 TGTGCCAGCAGGGAGAGCGGGGAGCTGTTTTTT CASRESGELFF
TRBJ1-2 . . TRBV6-5 TGTGCCAGCACCAGAACAGGAAACTATGGCTACACCTTC CASTRTGNYGYTF
TRBJ2-5 many . TRBV7-3 TGTGCCAGCAGCCCGACTATGACTTGGGAGACCCAGTACTTC CASSPTMTWETQYF
TRBJ2-2 . TRBD2 TRBV20-1 TGCAGTGCTAGTTCACTAGCTAGCGGGATGCGAACCGGGGAGCTGTTTTTT CSASSLASGMRTGELFF
TRBJ1-4 many . TRBV12-3/TRBV12-4 TGTGCCAGCAGTCCGAAGGGACCCACCCCACCACTGTTTTTT CASSPKGPTPPLFF
TRBJ2-7 many TRBD2 TRBV10-3 TGTGCCATCAGTGGTGGGACTAGCGGGAGGGCCTCCGAGCAGTACTTC CAISGGTSGRASEQYF
TRBJ2-3 few TRBD2 TRBV7-2 TGTGCCAGCAGTATTACGGCGGGAGGGCAGGATACGCAGTATTTT CASSITAGGQDTQYF
TRBJ2-2 few TRBD2 TRBV27 TGTGCCAGCAGCCCCGGGACTAGCGGCACCTACACCGGGGAGCTGTTTTTT CASSPGTSGTYTGELFF
TRBJ2-3 many . TRBV7-3 TGTGCCAGCAGCACAGGGACGGCTAGCACAGATACGCAGTATTTT CASSTGTASTDTQYF
TRBJ2-1 . TRBD1 TRBV4-3 TGCGCCAGCAGCCAACTGGACAGGGGGCAGAATGAGCAGTTCTTC CASSQLDRGQNEQFF
TRBJ2-7 . TRBD2 TRBV7-7 TGTGCCAGCAGCCCACTAGCGGGAGGTTATAGCTCCTACGAGCAGTACTTC CASSPLAGGYSSYEQYF